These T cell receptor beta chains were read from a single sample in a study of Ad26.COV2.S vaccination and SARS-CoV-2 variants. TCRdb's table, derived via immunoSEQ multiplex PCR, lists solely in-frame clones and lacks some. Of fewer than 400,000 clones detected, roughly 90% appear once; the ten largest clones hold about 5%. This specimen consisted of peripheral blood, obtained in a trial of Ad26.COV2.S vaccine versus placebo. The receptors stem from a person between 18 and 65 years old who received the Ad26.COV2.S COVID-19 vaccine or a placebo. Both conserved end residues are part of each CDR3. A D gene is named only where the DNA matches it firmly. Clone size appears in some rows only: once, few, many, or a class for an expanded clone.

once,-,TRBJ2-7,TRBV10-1,TGCGCCAGCAGTGACCATTCCGGGGGTCCCTACGAGCAGTACTTC,CASSDHSGGPYEQYF
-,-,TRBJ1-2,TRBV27,TGTGCCAGCAAATTGGCGAAAGGATCCTATGGCTACACCTTC,CASKLAKGSYGYTF
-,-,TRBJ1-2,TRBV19,TGTGCCAGTAGTATTTCTCGCGGGAGCTACACCTTC,CASSISRGSYTF
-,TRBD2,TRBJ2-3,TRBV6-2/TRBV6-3,TGTGCCAGCAGTCCCGGGACTAGCCTCCAAGATACGCAGTATTTT,CASSPGTSLQDTQYF
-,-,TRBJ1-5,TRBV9,TGTGCCAGCAGCGTAGGGATTGGTGGTCAGCCCCAGCATTTT,CASSVGIGGQPQHF
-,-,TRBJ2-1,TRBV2,TGTGCCAGCACGGGGGGCGATTCCTACAATGAGCAGTTCTTC,CASTGGDSYNEQFF
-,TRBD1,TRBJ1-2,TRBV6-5,TGTGCCAGCAGAAACCAGGGGGCGGGCTATGGCTACACCTTC,CASRNQGAGYGYTF
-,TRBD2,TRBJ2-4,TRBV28,TGTGCCAGCAACGCGGGGGTAAACATTCAGTACTTC,CASNAGVNIQYF
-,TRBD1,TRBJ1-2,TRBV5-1,TGCGCCAGCAGCCGGCTATCGACAGGGCGCGACGGCTACACCTTC,CASSRLSTGRDGYTF
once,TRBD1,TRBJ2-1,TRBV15,TGTGCCACCAGCAGAGATTGGGACAGGGGTTACAATGAGCAGTTCTTC,CATSRDWDRGYNEQFF
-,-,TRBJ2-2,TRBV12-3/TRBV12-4,TGTGCCAGCAGGAAATTGAACACCGGGGAGCTGTTTTTT,CASRKLNTGELFF
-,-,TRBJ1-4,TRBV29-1,TGCAGCGGCCTCAGCGCAACTAATGAAAAACTGTTTTTT,CSGLSATNEKLFF
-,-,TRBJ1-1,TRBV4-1,TGCGCCAGCAGCCCGAGGAGGGACACTGAAGCTTTCTTT,CASSPRRDTEAFF
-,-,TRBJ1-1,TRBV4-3,TGCGCCAGCAGCCGGACTGAGACGAACACTGAAGCTTTCTTT,CASSRTETNTEAFF
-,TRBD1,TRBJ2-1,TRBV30,TGTGCCTGTCCGGACAGGGGGACCTACAATGAGCAGTTCTTC,CACPDRGTYNEQFF
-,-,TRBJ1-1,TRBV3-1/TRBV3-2,TGTGCCAGCAGCCAAGATTTTAGTATCAGGGACCGGCCCAAAGCTTTCTTT,CASSQDFSIRDRPKAFF
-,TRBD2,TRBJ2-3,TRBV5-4,TGTGCCAGCAGCTTACGCGGGGGGGGCACAGATACGCAGTATTTT,CASSLRGGGTDTQYF
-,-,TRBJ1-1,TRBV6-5,TGTGCCAGCAGGCAACAGTGGTACACTGAAGCTTTCTTT,CASRQQWYTEAFF
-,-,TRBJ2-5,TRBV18,TGTGCCAGCTCACCCACGACTAGGCAAGAGACCCAGTACTTC,CASSPTTRQETQYF
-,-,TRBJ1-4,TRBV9,TGTGCCAGCAGCGTAGCAACTAATGAAAAACTGTTTTTT,CASSVATNEKLFF
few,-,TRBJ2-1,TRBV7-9,TGTGCCAGCAGCTTATTGATCACAGCGAGCTACAATGAGCAGTTCTTC,CASSLLITASYNEQFF
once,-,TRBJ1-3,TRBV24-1,TGTGCCACCAGTGACCCCAGGCACTTTCGCTCTGGAAACACCATATATTTT,CATSDPRHFRSGNTIYF
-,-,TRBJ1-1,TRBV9,TGTGCCAGCAGCGCGGACCTTTCCGAAGCTTTCTTT,CASSADLSEAFF
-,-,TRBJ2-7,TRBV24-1,TGTGCCCCCGGGCGAACCGAGCAGTACTTC,CAPGRTEQYF
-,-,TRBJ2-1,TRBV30,TGTGCCTGGACCGAGATGGGATATGAGCAGTTCTTC,CAWTEMGYEQFF
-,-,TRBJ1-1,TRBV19,TGTGCCAGTAGTATTCCAGGAAACACTGAAGCTTTCTTT,CASSIPGNTEAFF
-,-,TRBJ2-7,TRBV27,TGTGCCAGCAGTTTCGGAGGAGCGAGCTCCTACGAGCAGTACTTC,CASSFGGASSYEQYF
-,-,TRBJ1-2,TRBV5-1,TGCGCCAGCAGCTTGGATGCAGCTAACTATGGCTACACCTTC,CASSLDAANYGYTF
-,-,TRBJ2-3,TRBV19,TGTGCCAGTAGTATAGGGAGGAAGAGGAGCTACACAGATACGCAGTATTTT,CASSIGRKRSYTDTQYF
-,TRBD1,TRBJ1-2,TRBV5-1,TGCGCCAGCAGCCCAGGACAGGGAAGCGGCTACACCTTC,CASSPGQGSGYTF
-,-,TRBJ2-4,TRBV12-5,TGTGCTAGTGGTTCAGGGGCCAAAAACATTCAGTACTTC,CASGSGAKNIQYF
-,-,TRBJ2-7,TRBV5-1,TGCGCCAGCAGCTTGAGCGTGGGATACGAGCAGTACTTC,CASSLSVGYEQYF
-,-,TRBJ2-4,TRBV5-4,TGTGCCAGCAGCTCACATTCCCAGGAGGCCAAAAACATTCAGTACTTC,CASSSHSQEAKNIQYF
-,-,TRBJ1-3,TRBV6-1,TGTGCCAGCAGTCCCACACTCCCTGGAAACACCATATATTTT,CASSPTLPGNTIYF
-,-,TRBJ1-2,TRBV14,TGTGCCAGCAGCCAAGATATCTCAGGGAAGGTTGGTGGCTACACCTTC,CASSQDISGKVGGYTF
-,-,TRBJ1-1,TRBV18,TGTGCCAGCTCACCAGTCAGGGAGATGAACACTGAAGCTTTCTTT,CASSPVREMNTEAFF
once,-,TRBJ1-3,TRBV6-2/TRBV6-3,TGTGCCAGCAGTCTCGGACTTGGAAACACCATATATTTT,CASSLGLGNTIYF